Listed below are T cell receptor beta chains from one sample, sequenced in a study of T cell repertoires in cytomegalovirus infection. These receptors' antigens are unknown. In TCRdb, the reads were re-called with MiXCR into one record per CDR3 protein. The data contain about 570,000 distinct CDR3 sequences, over 35% of them singletons. The sample in question was cultured PBMCs, obtained from culture after CMV antigen stimulation. These TCRs come from a human donor in good health (CMV status not recorded). Some clones in this sample may be carry-over from other donors' samples. CDR3s include the opening cysteine and the closing phenylalanine or tryptophan. A D gene is named only where the DNA matches it firmly. Clone size is shown for a subset of rows, as once, few, many or a class of expanded clone.

clone_size d_call j_call v_call cdr3_nt cdr3_aa
NA NA TRBJ2-5 TRBV12-3/TRBV12-4 TGTGCCAGCAGCACTAGTGGGGCCCCAGGGGAGACCCAGTACTTC CASSTSGAPGETQYF
NA NA TRBJ1-2 TRBV7-2 TGTGCCAGCAGCCCTGGACAGACGCAAGGCTATGGCTACACCTTC CASSPGQTQGYGYTF
few NA TRBJ2-3 TRBV20-1 TGCAGTGCTAGAGAATACTCGGCCGAAGATACGCAGTATTTT CSAREYSAEDTQYF
NA NA TRBJ2-3 TRBV6-1 TGTGCCAGCAGTGACGTAGGGACTCTTAGCACAGATACGCAGTATTTT CASSDVGTLSTDTQYF
NA TRBD2 TRBJ2-5 TRBV7-8 TGTGCCAGCAGCCGAAGACCGGGACTAGCGGGAGGGTTTGGAGAGACCCAGTACTTC CASSRRPGLAGGFGETQYF
NA NA TRBJ1-5 TRBV20-1 TGCAGTGCTCCGGGGGGGCTCAATCAGCCCCAGCATTTT CSAPGGLNQPQHF
NA NA TRBJ1-1 TRBV6-5 TGTGCCAGCAGTTACTCGGTAGGGAACACTGAAGCTTTCTTT CASSYSVGNTEAFF
NA NA TRBJ2-4 TRBV20-1 TGCAGTGCTAGAGTCGGGACCATTCAGTACTTC CSARVGTIQYF
NA NA TRBJ1-6 TRBV24-1 TGTGCCGCTGCGGGGTACCATAATTCACCCCTCCACTTT CAAAGYHNSPLHF
few TRBD2 TRBJ2-2 TRBV7-8 TGTGCCAGCAGCCAGAGACCACTAGCGGGAGGAAGAGCCGGGGAGCTGTTTTTT CASSQRPLAGGRAGELFF
NA NA TRBJ2-1 TRBV2 TGTGCCAGCAGCCCCAATGTAGACAATGAGCAGTTCTTC CASSPNVDNEQFF
few TRBD2 TRBJ2-7 TRBV7-2 TGTGCCAGCAGCTTAAGGAGCGGGAGCGAGTACGAGCAGTACTTC CASSLRSGSEYEQYF
once NA TRBJ1-4 TRBV28 TGTGCCAGCAGTGTCGGGACGGGAAATGAAAAACTGTTTTTT CASSVGTGNEKLFF
NA TRBD1 TRBJ1-1 TRBV7-9 TGTGCCAGCAGCCGTTGGGACAGGGGGCCCACTGAAGCTTTCTTT CASSRWDRGPTEAFF
few NA TRBJ2-3 TRBV20-1 TGCAGTGCTAGATCAGGGACGGAAACAGATACGCAGTATTTT CSARSGTETDTQYF
NA TRBD2 TRBJ2-1 TRBV5-6 TGTGCCAGCAGTTACCTCGGTAGCGGGGGGCAGAATGAGCAGTTCTTC CASSYLGSGGQNEQFF
NA NA TRBJ2-1 TRBV7-2 TGTGCCAGCAGCCCCTCTGAGGGGGGCCCACAGGAGCAGTTCTTC CASSPSEGGPQEQFF
NA TRBD2 TRBJ2-1 TRBV12-3/TRBV12-4 TGTGCCAGCAGCCACGCCTTTCGGACTAGCGGTGACTCCTACAATGAGCAGTTCTTC CASSHAFRTSGDSYNEQFF
few NA TRBJ1-3 TRBV12-3/TRBV12-4 TGTGCCAGCAGCTTACGGAGGGGAAGAAACACCATATATTTT CASSLRRGRNTIYF
few NA TRBJ2-7 TRBV7-2 TGTGCCAGCAGCTTAGTGGTAAGCTCCTACGAGCAGTACTTC CASSLVVSSYEQYF
many NA TRBJ1-1 TRBV28 TGTGCCAGCTCGACAGGGAACACTGAAGCTTTCTTT CASSTGNTEAFF
NA NA TRBJ1-1 TRBV6-6 TGTGCCGGCCGAAGTGGGGGAAGTACTGAAGCTTTCTTT CAGRSGGSTEAFF
NA NA TRBJ2-1 TRBV20-1 TGCAGTGCTGGAGAACGGAGCGATGAGCAGTTCTTC CSAGERSDEQFF
NA NA TRBJ1-5 TRBV20-1 TGCAGTGCTATAGGGGGATCGGAACAGCCCCAGCATTTT CSAIGGSEQPQHF
few NA TRBJ1-1 TRBV4-2 TGTGCCAGCAGCCAAGAGTGGCGGGGGGTGAACACTGAAGCTTTCTTT CASSQEWRGVNTEAFF
NA NA TRBJ1-1 TRBV2 TGTGCCAGCGGCCGTTGGGAGAACACTGAAGCTTTCTTT CASGRWENTEAFF
NA TRBD1 TRBJ2-5 TRBV6-5 TGTGCCAGTAAGGAAGGAGGGACAGGGGTATGGGAGACCCAGTACTTC CASKEGGTGVWETQYF
NA NA TRBJ2-7 TRBV29-1 TGCAGCGTTGTTAAAGGGGTTACCTACGAGCAGTACTTC CSVVKGVTYEQYF
NA NA TRBJ2-7 TRBV7-2 TGTGCCAGCAGCTTAGAAGGGGGGTACTACGAGCAGTACTTC CASSLEGGYYEQYF
NA NA TRBJ2-1 TRBV20-1 TGCAGTGCCAAGAGATGGCAGGGCCACAATGAGCAGTTCTTC CSAKRWQGHNEQFF
few NA TRBJ2-2 TRBV11-2 TGTGCCAGCCGTCAGGGGACCAACACCGGGGAGCTGTTTTTT CASRQGTNTGELFF
few NA TRBJ2-7 TRBV3-1 TGTGCCAGCAGCCAGGGGCTAGTTGGCTACGAGCAGTACTTC CASSQGLVGYEQYF
NA TRBD2 TRBJ2-1 TRBV11-2 TGTGCCAGCAGCTTAGCACCGGGAGGGACCCTCTACAATGAGCAGTTCTTC CASSLAPGGTLYNEQFF
NA NA TRBJ1-2 TRBV7-2 TGTGCCAGCAGCAAAGGATATACCTATGGCTACACCTTC CASSKGYTYGYTF
NA NA TRBJ2-1 TRBV5-4 TGTGCCAGCAGCCGGGACCTGGCGGGGCAACGAGGGGAGCAGTTCTTC CASSRDLAGQRGEQFF
NA NA TRBJ2-7 TRBV2 TGTGCCAGCAGAGAGGACGGTGGCGAGCAGTACTTC CASREDGGEQYF
few NA TRBJ1-5 TRBV18 TGTGCCAGCTCACCAATCAGGGAGGATCAGCCCCAGCATTTT CASSPIREDQPQHF
NA TRBD1 TRBJ2-7 TRBV19 TGTGCCAGTAGTAGCCCACAGGGGGTCACCAACGAGCAGTACTTC CASSSPQGVTNEQYF
few NA TRBJ2-5 TRBV11-2 TGTGCCAGCAGCCCGTCAAACTTTGAGACCCAGTACTTC CASSPSNFETQYF
NA NA TRBJ2-7 TRBV12-3/TRBV12-4 TGTGCCAGCAGACCAACAGGGACTGCCTACGAGCAGTACTTC CASRPTGTAYEQYF
many NA TRBJ1-5 TRBV7-2 TGTGCCAGCAGCTTAAGAGGTGGTCAGCCCCAGCATTTT CASSLRGGQPQHF
few NA TRBJ2-1 TRBV7-2 TGTGCCAGCAGCTTAGTCGTTGAAGCGAATGAGCAGTTCTTC CASSLVVEANEQFF
NA NA TRBJ2-1 TRBV10-3 TGTGCCATCAAGGGACTTCTTCCCAGGACTGAGCAGTTCTTC CAIKGLLPRTEQFF
few TRBD2 TRBJ2-2 TRBV7-6 TGTGCCAGCAGCTCCTATGCGGGGGGCCAGGGCGGGGAGCTGTTTTTT CASSSYAGGQGGELFF